Sequencing of this T cell receptor beta chain was carried out in a study of cytomegalovirus exposure and HLA in healthy donors. V was shortened by 2 bases and J by 6 bases, with 8 bases between the two germline ends. The germline gives CDR1 SQVTM, CDR2 ANQGSEA. The CDR3 is made up of 12 amino acids. PCR primers comprised 60 Vbeta and 13 Jbeta primers. Assay used: immunoSEQ multiplex PCR; TCRdb lists only in-frame clones, some missing. The sample features around 44,000 clones, with around 5.6% in its top ten. The chain couples TRBV29-1 to TRBJ2-1; D may be TRBD2 (6 bases). Sequenced input: PBMCs. The TCR sequence derives from a male donor in good health and CMV-seropositive. The CDR3 sequence: CSVEWRGNEQFF. CDR3 sequence (DNA): TGCAGCGTTGAATGGAGGGGCAATGAGCAGTTCTTC.